This TCR beta chain was profiled in a study of T cells in Graves' hyperthyroidism and ophthalmopathy. Broader study findings: Blood also held most thyroid clonotypes expanded beyond 0.001. The model anticipated ophthalmopathy a median approximately 6.6 months pre-onset.

Regarding this clonotype: Its specificity is not known.

It was RNA transcripts that yielded the amplified TCR beta CDR3 regions. RT-PCR in the first round (using the HTBI primer set) targeted the TCR CDR3. MiXCR was run by TCRdb on the multiplex PCR reads, yielding one entry per CDR3 protein. The repertoire holds about 96,000 distinct CDR3 sequences, about 51% seen once, with less than 30% in the top ten. Lactation, pregnancy, other autoimmune disease or uncontrolled infection led to exclusion of patients. PBMCs were collected from a 10 ml volume of fresh peripheral blood. Germline assignment: CDR1 MNHEY and CDR2 SVGAGI. The CDR3 contains 13 residues. Trimming cost V 6 bases and J 6 bases, with 9 bases left between them.

The clonotype originates from a middle-aged woman with Graves' hyperthyroidism. The gene calls are TRBV6-5 and TRBJ1-6; D is ambiguous. Sequencing was performed on blood. The CDR3 DNA follows: TGTGCCAGCAGCTACAGAGTTAATTCACCCCTCCACTTT. This translates into CASSYRVNSPLHF.